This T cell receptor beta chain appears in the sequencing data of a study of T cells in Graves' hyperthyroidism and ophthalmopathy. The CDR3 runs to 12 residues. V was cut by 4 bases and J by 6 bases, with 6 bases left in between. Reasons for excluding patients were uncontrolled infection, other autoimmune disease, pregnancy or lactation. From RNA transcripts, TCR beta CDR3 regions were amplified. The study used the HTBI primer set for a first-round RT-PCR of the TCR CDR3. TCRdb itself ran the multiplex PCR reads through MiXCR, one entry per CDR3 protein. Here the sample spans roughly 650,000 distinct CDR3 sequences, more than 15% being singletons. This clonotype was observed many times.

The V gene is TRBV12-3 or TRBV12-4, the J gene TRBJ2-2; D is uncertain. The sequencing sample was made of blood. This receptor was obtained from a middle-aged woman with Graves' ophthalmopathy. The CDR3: CASSSLAGELFF. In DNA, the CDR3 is TGTGCCAGCAGTTCCCTAGCCGGGGAGCTGTTTTTT.